Included here is one T cell receptor (beta chain) sequence, with context. Which antigen it targets is not known. No base qualities exist here, and no much larger clone lies one base off it. V was cut back by 0 bases and J by 4 bases, leaving a gap of 11 bases between them. The CDR3 measures 14 amino acids from cysteine to phenylalanine. CDR3 DNA only is kept here, 42 bases in frame from base 1. CDR1 and CDR2 (SGDLS, YYNGEE) derive from the germline V gene. The donors were roughly 39 Caucasian individuals from Russia, aged roughly 6 to 100 years, who were systemically healthy. Each donor gave 8 to 10 milliliters of peripheral blood, drawn into EDTA-treated Vacutainer tubes. Ficoll-Paque density-gradient centrifugation was used to isolate PBMCs, with at least 7 million obtained per sample. Trizol reagent was used to extract total RNA from the PBMCs, yielding at least 6 micrograms per sample. For every donor, flow cytometry on a PBMC aliquot measured the percentage of naive CD45RAhigh/CD27high T cells.

The data derive from a study of blood T cells in healthy people across ages (dated by TCRdb to the mid-2010s). Notes on the research overall: Template switching captured roughly one uniquely barcoded TCR beta cDNA molecule per two T cells in model experiments. Four age groups were formed from the donors: young (average approximately 15 years), middle-aged (around 37), aged (around 62) and long-lived (about 80). To avoid experimental bias, donors of different ages were randomly spread across the sequencing lanes. For two donors (one aged 18 to 30 and one aged 80 or older), the study analyzed two additional independent replicas of 1 million unique cDNA reads from the same blood draw. To track age-related changes in TCR beta repertoire diversity, the study relied on deep sequencing normalized with unique cDNA molecular identifiers. Overall study results and their limits: Because profiling used bulk unsorted PBMCs, naive and antigen-experienced compartments could not be compared conclusively. Estimates of total diversity from one million sequenced T cells were regarded as lower bounds and underestimates. Observed TCR beta diversity correlated strongly with the percentage of naive T cells measured by flow cytometry. Compared with the aged group, more naive CD4+ T cells, fewer expanded clones and increased TCR diversity were shown by the long-lived group, suggesting age selection. Because the CMV infection status of the donors was unknown, age-related changes in expanded clonotypes may potentially have been confounded. As age increased, observed TCR beta diversity per million T cells dropped in a roughly linear way, and a significant reduction was already evident by age 40.

The library was generated by 5' RACE. The run used an Illumina HiSeq 2500. The second PCR ran for roughly 7 to 12 cycles and used a J-beta primer mix along with a sample-barcoded 5' primer. A template-switch 5' adaptor carrying 12 random nucleotides introduced a unique molecular identifier onto each TCR beta cDNA molecule. At least 3 million CDR3-containing paired-end reads were obtained from each sample. All of the RNA was converted into first-strand cDNA using the Mint cDNA synthesis kit, with a TRBC-specific oligonucleotide serving as the primer. All cDNA was treated with uracil-DNA glycosylase and then went through a first 18-cycle PCR with the universal primers M1SS and BC2_uni_R. From the authors' description of their analysis: For normalization, 1 million high-quality reads, each with a distinct molecular identifier, were randomly selected from each sample. Reads sharing molecular identifiers were discarded rather than binned into consensus sequences. MiTCR, with a Q25 quality threshold and the strictest error-elimination algorithm, was used for CDR3 identification, clonotype clustering and error correction. A nonparametric unseen species model with Euler transformation was used to estimate lower-bound total TCR beta diversity. TCRdb reprocessing: public reads trimmed at Q25 with fastp, clones called with MiXCR, in-frame beta chains kept. Duplicate CDR3 protein sequences are folded into a single record with the most common DNA and genes. The V and J calls were determined by TCRdb, not by the authors. A total of more than 700,000 distinct CDR3 sequences appear in this sample, around 45% of them only once. Together, the top ten hold over 15% of the sample.

This sequence was found in an elderly man in good health. The chain is encoded by TRBV9 joined to TRBJ2-7; no D gene is confidently identified. Material: blood. The CDR3 protein sequence reads: CASSVGTRRYEQYF. The DNA reads TGTGCCAGCAGCGTAGGTACAAGAAGGTACGAGCAGTACTTC. With the rest looked up from the reference TRBV9 and TRBJ2-7 genes rather than sequenced, the full variable domain is DSGVTQTPKHLITATGQRVTLRCSPRSGDLSVYWYQQSLDQGLQFLIQYYNGEERAKGNILERFSAQQFPDLHSELNLSSLELGDSALYFCASSVGTRRYEQYFGPGTRLTVT.